This TCR beta chain was sequenced in a study of spatial heterogeneity in lung cancer. The wider study: Matched bulk RNA-seq yielded a T cell module score, and TCR transcript counts in tumor regions correlated strongly with that score.

The time point: sample taken at primary tumor resection. Donation came from 70 or so patients with untreated early-stage non-small cell lung cancer. No cells were sorted before sequencing. The whole RNA sequenced was extracted from tumor, nontumor lung or frozen PBMC. MiXCR, applied by TCRdb to the 5' RACE reads, yields one record per CDR3 protein. The sample has 100,000 to 110,000 distinct CDR3 sequences; under 4.5% are singletons. Study-level findings and limits: Within tumors, counts of expanded alpha and beta TCRs tracked tumor mutation counts. Alpha chain coverage of tumor T cells was estimated at roughly 6.9%, and beta chain coverage at about 13%.

The CDR3 is made up of 15 amino acids. The trim removed 4 bases at V and 8 bases at J, leaving 13 bases unmatched. Germline assignment: CDR1 SGHKS and CDR2 YYEKEE (reference sequence). As regards this clonotype: What it binds is unknown.

The source of this sequence is a male donor with early-stage non-small cell lung cancer. The chain carries TRBV5-5 and TRBJ1-1; TRBD1 matches 8 bases. The source was lung tumor tissue, collected at surgery. Here the CDR3 reads CASSLGQGMGLEAFF. The CDR3, as DNA: TGTGCCAGCAGCCTAGGACAGGGTATGGGCCTAGAAGCTTTCTTT.